Listed below are T cell receptor beta chains from one sample, sequenced in a study of cytomegalovirus exposure and HLA in healthy donors. The repertoire was sequenced with immunoSEQ multiplex PCR; TCRdb's copy has only in-frame clones and lacks some. The sample's table shows 75,000 to 80,000 clones. Sequenced sample: PBMCs. Source of these receptors: a man between 18 and 35 years old in good health and CMV-seropositive. The CDR3 runs from the conserved cysteine through the conserved F or W. The order of the fields is CDR3 DNA, CDR3 protein, J gene, CDR3 length, V gene, D gene. The D gene is left open where the match is weak.

cdr3_nt: TGTGCCAGCAGTTCTTCCAGGGGGCCCCAATCCATTAACACTGAAGCTTTCTTT
cdr3_aa: CASSSSRGPQSINTEAFF
j_call: TRBJ1-1
cdr3_length: 18
v_call: TRBV27
d_call: TRBD1

cdr3_nt: TGTGCCAGCATTCGACTAGCGGGGGGTACCTACGAGCAGTACTTC
cdr3_aa: CASIRLAGGTYEQYF
j_call: TRBJ2-7
cdr3_length: 15
v_call: TRBV2
d_call: TRBD2

cdr3_nt: TGTGCCAGCAGTGCAGGGGGCGCAGGCAATCAGCCCCAGCATTTT
cdr3_aa: CASSAGGAGNQPQHF
j_call: TRBJ1-5
cdr3_length: 15
v_call: TRBV25-1
d_call: TRBD1

cdr3_nt: TGTGCCAGCAGCACGGGGGGAGGGATCTATGGCTACACCTTC
cdr3_aa: CASSTGGGIYGYTF
j_call: TRBJ1-2
cdr3_length: 14
v_call: TRBV5-4
d_call: -

cdr3_nt: TGTGCCAGCAGTGACTCGACAGGGGGCAATTCACCCCTCCACTTT
cdr3_aa: CASSDSTGGNSPLHF
j_call: TRBJ1-6
cdr3_length: 15
v_call: TRBV6-4
d_call: TRBD1

cdr3_nt: TGCGCCAGCAGCCAAGGGCCAGACAGGGGGCGAGGCTACACCTTC
cdr3_aa: CASSQGPDRGRGYTF
j_call: TRBJ1-2
cdr3_length: 15
v_call: TRBV4-1
d_call: TRBD1

cdr3_nt: TGTGCCAGCAGTGAAAATAACTTTAATGAAAAACTGTTTTTT
cdr3_aa: CASSENNFNEKLFF
j_call: TRBJ1-4
cdr3_length: 14
v_call: TRBV2
d_call: -

cdr3_nt: TGTGCCAGCAGTTGGACAGGGTCCTCCTACGAGCAGTACTTC
cdr3_aa: CASSWTGSSYEQYF
j_call: TRBJ2-7
cdr3_length: 14
v_call: TRBV28
d_call: TRBD1

cdr3_nt: TGTGCCAGCAGCCTAGGGACAGCCTCCTACGAGCAGTACTTC
cdr3_aa: CASSLGTASYEQYF
j_call: TRBJ2-7
cdr3_length: 14
v_call: TRBV7-9
d_call: TRBD1

cdr3_nt: TGTGCCTGGAGTAAACAGGGAGTGAGGACTGAAGCTTTCTTT
cdr3_aa: CAWSKQGVRTEAFF
j_call: TRBJ1-1
cdr3_length: 14
v_call: TRBV30
d_call: -

cdr3_nt: TGTGCCAGCAGCCAAGAGCTAGGATTACCTTACTATGGCTACACCTTC
cdr3_aa: CASSQELGLPYYGYTF
j_call: TRBJ1-2
cdr3_length: 16
v_call: TRBV14
d_call: -

cdr3_nt: TGTGCCAGCAGCAACGGACTAGCGGGAGCCCCAGATACGCAGTATTTT
cdr3_aa: CASSNGLAGAPDTQYF
j_call: TRBJ2-3
cdr3_length: 16
v_call: TRBV5-4
d_call: TRBD2

cdr3_nt: TGTGCCAGCAGCTTATTCCCACTACTAGCGTACGAGCAGTACTTC
cdr3_aa: CASSLFPLLAYEQYF
j_call: TRBJ2-7
cdr3_length: 15
v_call: TRBV7-9
d_call: TRBD2

cdr3_nt: TGCGCCAGCAGCACCGGACAGACCTACGAGCAGTACTTC
cdr3_aa: CASSTGQTYEQYF
j_call: TRBJ2-7
cdr3_length: 13
v_call: TRBV5-1
d_call: -

cdr3_nt: TGTGCCAGCACTCTGGAGAAGAATGAGCAGTTCTTC
cdr3_aa: CASTLEKNEQFF
j_call: TRBJ2-1
cdr3_length: 12
v_call: TRBV2
d_call: -

cdr3_nt: TGTGCCAGCAGCTTGGGGCGGGGGGGAGACACAGATACGCAGTATTTT
cdr3_aa: CASSLGRGGDTDTQYF
j_call: TRBJ2-3
cdr3_length: 16
v_call: TRBV5-4
d_call: TRBD2

cdr3_nt: TGTGCCAGTAGTATGTCGGGGGGCGTGTACACCGGGGAGCTGTTTTTT
cdr3_aa: CASSMSGGVYTGELFF
j_call: TRBJ2-2
cdr3_length: 16
v_call: TRBV19
d_call: -